A selection of T cell receptor beta chains follows, all from one sample in a study of OX40 agonist ivuxolimab in advanced cancers. Clones were read by immunoSEQ multiplex PCR, and TCRdb kept only the in-frame ones, dropping some. There are approximately 60,000 clones in the sample; less than 95% occur only once, and about 5.6% lies in the top ten. The material sequenced was CD4+ or CD8+ T cells sorted from blood, taken in a trial of the OX40 agonist ivuxolimab. The receptors here all came from an adult with an advanced solid tumor such as melanoma, head and neck, liver or kidney cancer. The CDR3 runs from the conserved cysteine through the conserved F or W. The order of the fields is D gene, V gene, clone size, J gene, CDR3 DNA, CDR3 protein. The D gene is left open where the match is weak. A row's size may be missing; if present it is once, few, many or a size class.

TRBD2	TRBV5-1	.	TRBJ2-1	TGCGCCAGCAGCTTGCGGGAGGCAGGGACTAGCGGAATTGACTGGTCCTACAATGAGCAGTTCTTC	CASSLREAGTSGIDWSYNEQFF
TRBD2	TRBV29-1	.	TRBJ2-7	TGCAGCGTGGGGACTAGCGGGTCCTACGAGCAGTACTTC	CSVGTSGSYEQYF
TRBD1	TRBV29-1	.	TRBJ1-1	TGCAGCGTTGTAAGGACAGGGGATACTGAAGCTTTCTTT	CSVVRTGDTEAFF
.	TRBV14	.	TRBJ1-2	TGTGCCAGCAGCCCTCAGGGTATCCGCGGCTACACCTTC	CASSPQGIRGYTF
.	TRBV2	.	TRBJ1-2	TGTGCCAGCAGTGAGCAGACAGGCCGCGGCTACACCTTC	CASSEQTGRGYTF
.	TRBV19	.	TRBJ1-5	TGTGCCAGCAGTATAATTACCCGTGGCCTGGCGCATCAGCCCCAGCATTTT	CASSIITRGLAHQPQHF
TRBD2	TRBV19	.	TRBJ2-1	TGTGCCAGTAGTATCCGACTAGCGGGAGGGCCTGCGGGTAGTATCTTC	CASSIRLAGGPAGSIF
TRBD1	TRBV5-6	.	TRBJ1-2	TGTGCCAGCAGCTTCCCGGGACAGGGTCGTGGCTACACCTTC	CASSFPGQGRGYTF
.	TRBV6-1	.	TRBJ2-7	TGTGCCAGCGGGACCGGGGGGCCCGAGCAGTACTTC	CASGTGGPEQYF
.	TRBV10-2	.	TRBJ2-1	TGCGCCAGCAAATTTCAGCGGAGCTCCTACAATGAGCAGTTCTTC	CASKFQRSSYNEQFF
.	TRBV5-1	.	TRBJ2-7	TGCGCCAGCAGCTTGGGGCGGGAAGGCGAGCAGTACTTC	CASSLGREGEQYF
TRBD1	TRBV28	.	TRBJ1-3	TGTGCCAGCAGTTTGGGGGTTAAAGGGGGCACTTCTGGAAACACCATATATTTT	CASSLGVKGGTSGNTIYF
.	TRBV7-3	.	TRBJ2-2	TGTGCCAGCAGCTTATTGAACACCGGGGAGCTGTTTTTT	CASSLLNTGELFF
.	TRBV30	.	TRBJ2-5	TGTGCCTGTCCCGGGGCAGGGTTTTTGGGCCAAGAGACCCAGTACTTC	CACPGAGFLGQETQYF
.	TRBV14	.	TRBJ2-1	TGTGCCAGCACCCCCGACCTGCACGGTGAGCAGTTCTTC	CASTPDLHGEQFF
.	TRBV11-2	.	TRBJ2-1	TGTGCCAGCAGCTTAGCCAGTACAATCGATGAGCAGTTCTTC	CASSLASTIDEQFF
.	TRBV5-1	.	TRBJ2-7	TGCGCCAGCAGCTTGGGCCACCGGGGTTCCTACGAGCAGTACTTC	CASSLGHRGSYEQYF
.	TRBV18	.	TRBJ2-3	TGTGCCAGCTCACCAAGACAGACAGATACGCAGTATTTT	CASSPRQTDTQYF
TRBD1	TRBV18	few	TRBJ2-7	TGTGCCAGCTCACCACCGGGACAGTCGACCTACGAGCAGTACTTC	CASSPPGQSTYEQYF
TRBD2	TRBV7-2	.	TRBJ2-1	TGTGCCAGCAGCCCCGAACTAGCGGGATACAATGAGCAGTTCTTC	CASSPELAGYNEQFF
TRBD1	TRBV7-3	.	TRBJ2-5	TGTGCCAGCAGCTTACAGGGGGACAGACAAGAGACCCAGTACTTC	CASSLQGDRQETQYF
.	TRBV7-8	.	TRBJ2-4	TGTGCCAGCAGCTTGCGGGAAGGGGGCAAAAACATTCAGTACTTC	CASSLREGGKNIQYF